Below are 25 T cell receptor beta chains sequenced from a single sample in a study of shared clonotypes between healthy human individuals. Data came from immunoSEQ multiplex PCR; TCRdb stores just in-frame clones and leaves some out. The table includes 200,000 to 250,000 clones, 60% to 80% detected once. Material: memory CD4+ T cells sorted from blood. The sample's subset: CD45RA-negative fraction. The receptor set was obtained from a young man in good health.

The chain employs TRBV27 and TRBJ2-7; D may correspond to TRBD1 or TRBD2 (7 bases each). The ends were cut back, 5 bases at V and 7 bases at J, with 15 bases in the middle. Germline V CDR1 and CDR2: MNHEY, SMNVEV (reference sequence). The CDR3 spans 13 residues. CDR3 nucleotides: TGTGCCAGCAGTGAACAGGGGCGGGGGGAGCAGTACTTC. The encoded protein is CASSEQGRGEQYF.

The CDR3 loop reads CASSLVTGGPGGREQYF. The CDR3 DNA reads TGTGCCAGCAGCTTAGTGACGGGCGGTCCGGGCGGTCGCGAGCAGTACTTC. The chain joins TRBV7-2 to TRBJ2-7; D unclear. V was pared by 1 base and J by 6 bases, with 22 bases between. The CDR3 contains 17 residues. CDR1 and CDR2 from the germline V gene are SGHTA and FQGNSA.

This clone appeared a few times. The chain employs TRBV7-2 and TRBJ2-1; 10 nucleotides line up with TRBD2. J lost 4 bases, V lost 7 bases, and 7 bases had no gene match. The CDR3 consists of 15 residues. Germline V gene data show CDR1 as SGHTA and CDR2 as FQGNSA. For the CDR3, the DNA is TGTGCCAGCACCCAGCGGGGGGGGAGGTACAATGAGCAGTTCTTC. Protein product: CASTQRGGRYNEQFF.

Written as DNA, the CDR3 is TGTGCCAGCAGCTTTCGGGTCGCCACCGGGGAGCTGTTTTTT. It specifies CASSFRVATGELFF. The J gene is TRBJ2-2, the V gene TRBV7-8; D gene ambiguous. Germline-derived CDR1 and CDR2 are SGHVS and FQNEAQ. Trimming stripped 3 bases from V and 4 bases from J, with 9 bases between. The CDR3 spans 14 residues.

The J gene is TRBJ1-5, the V gene TRBV2; D is perhaps TRBD1 (5 bases). Germline values: CDR1 SNHLY, CDR2 FYNNEI. V was cut by 4 bases and J by 3 bases, with 13 bases left in between. This CDR3 has 15 residues. The CDR3 loop is CASSGGGGNNQPQHF. CDR3 nucleotide sequence: TGTGCCAGCAGTGGGGGGGGAGGGAACAATCAGCCCCAGCATTTT. The full variable domain, its missing parts supplied by reference TRBV2 and TRBJ1-5, is EPEVTQTPSHQVTQMGQEVILRCVPISNHLYFYWYRQILGQKVEFLVSFYNNEISEKSEIFDDQFSVERPDGSNFTLKIRSTKLEDSAMYFCASSGGGGNNQPQHFGDGTRLSIL.

This clone appeared a single time. The V call is TRBV5-5, the J call TRBJ1-1; possible D gene TRBD1, 6 bases. V lost 5 bases to trimming and J lost 0 bases, with 14 bases between them. There are 15 residues in the CDR3. In germline, CDR1 is SGHKS, CDR2 YYEKEE (reference sequence). CDR3 region: CASSWAGTLNTEAFF. The CDR3 DNA reads TGTGCCAGCAGTTGGGCCGGGACACTGAACACTGAAGCTTTCTTT.

This clone was counted between two and nine times. The chain employs TRBV7-9 and TRBJ1-1; tentative D call: TRBD1 (5 bases). The CDR3 is 12 amino acids. V was pared by 3 bases and J by 6 bases, with 8 bases between. CDR1 and CDR2 (germline): SEHNR, FQNEAQ (reference sequence). The CDR3 region has the DNA TGTGCCAGCAGCTTTTCGGGGGCTGAAGCTTTCTTT. It translates to CASSFSGAEAFF.

The chain recombines TRBV21-1 with TRBJ1-5; TRBD1, the table's D call, was not compared with the DNA. TRBV21-1 is a documented pseudogene. CDR3 size: 19 residues. CDR3 sequence (DNA): TGTGCCAGCAGCAAAGTCGGGGCAGGGGGCGCAAGTAAAGATCAGCCCCAGCATTTT. Its translation: CASSKVGAGGASKDQPQHF.

The chain couples TRBV15 to TRBJ2-7; D not certain. The V gene lost 1 base and the J gene lost 1 base, with 14 bases spanning the gap. The CDR3 has 16 residues. CDR1 is LNHNV, CDR2 YYDKDF, per germline (reference sequence). The CDR3 nucleotides are TGTGCCACCAGCAGAGGACAACCGACAAAATCCTACGAGCAGTACTTC. This codes for CATSRGQPTKSYEQYF. The full variable domain, in which reference TRBV15 and TRBJ2-7 provide the parts outside the CDR3, is DAMVIQNPRYQVTQFGKPVTLSCSQTLNHNVMYWYQQKSSQAPKLLFHYYDKDFNNEADTPDNFQSRRPNTSFCFLDIRSPGLGDTAMYLCATSRGQPTKSYEQYFGPGTRLTVT.

The V call is TRBV29-1, the J call TRBJ2-7; D call uncertain. CDR3 length equals 11 residues. The V gene lost 5 bases and the J gene lost 0 bases, with 5 bases spanning the gap. Germline loops: CDR1 SQVTM, CDR2 ANQGSEA. CDR3 sequence reads: CSVLSSYEQYF. Here the CDR3 DNA reads TGCAGCGTTTTGAGCTCCTACGAGCAGTACTTC.

A word on this clone: A read error may be the cause here, since a much bigger clone is one base away. The identical CDR3 is also encoded by other nucleotide sequences in the sample. The genes are TRBV14 and TRBJ2-2; 9 bases match TRBD2. Germline V lookup: CDR1 SGHDN, CDR2 FVKESK. Trimming removed 4 bases from V and 1 base from J; junction bases left unmatched: 4. The length of the CDR3 is 16 residues. CDR3: CASSPRLAVNTGELFF. DNA for the CDR3: TGTGCCAGCAGCCCCCGACTAGCGGTGAACACCGGGGAGCTGTTTTTT.

The rearrangement links TRBV28 to TRBJ2-7; 9 nucleotides match TRBD2. Germline assignment: CDR1 MDHEN and CDR2 SYDVKM. This CDR3 spans 16 amino acids. The V segment lost 8 bases and the J segment 3 bases; nucleotides outside the gene matches: 14. CDR3 DNA: TGTGCCAGCGGGAAGGGGGGGACTAGCACCTTCTACGAGCAGTACTTC. Amino acid sequence: CASGKGGTSTFYEQYF.

This clone was seen only a few times. The chain links TRBV10-2 to TRBJ2-2; 7 positions match TRBD1. The trim removed 6 bases at V and 4 bases at J, leaving 8 bases unmatched. This CDR3 is built from 15 residues. CDR1 is WSHSY, CDR2 SAAADI, per germline. The CDR3 sequence: CASRRPGQLTGELFF. CDR3 nucleotides: TGCGCCAGCAGACGACCGGGACAGCTCACCGGGGAGCTGTTTTTT.

CDR3 sequence (DNA): TGTGCCAGCAGCCAAGACCTCCTAGCGGTCCAAGAGACCCAGTACTTC. It is translated as CASSQDLLAVQETQYF. The chain carries TRBV5-4 and TRBJ2-5; 7 bases line up with TRBD2. In germline, CDR1 is SGHNT, CDR2 YYREEE (reference sequence). J gave up 1 base and V 4 bases, and 10 bases lay outside the gene matches. This CDR3 is 16 amino acids long.

The chain combines TRBV7-2 with TRBJ2-3, with D possibly matching TRBD2 (5 bases). V lost 1 base and J 4 bases, leaving 9 bases between the germline ends. The germline CDR1 and CDR2 sequences are SGHTA and FQGNSA. There are 14 residues in the CDR3. CDR3 nucleotides: TGTGCCAGCAGCTTAGATGGCGGGCCAGATACGCAGTATTTT. This sequence encodes CASSLDGGPDTQYF.

The chain has TRBV6-1 and TRBJ1-1; 8 nucleotides match TRBD1. The CDR3 is 14 amino acids. The germline CDR1 and CDR2 sequences are MNHNS and SASEGT. Trimming removed 6 bases from V and 1 base from J; junction bases left unmatched: 4. The chain's CDR3 is CASRMGQANTEAFF. Written as DNA, the CDR3 is TGTGCCAGCAGGATGGGACAGGCGAACACTGAAGCTTTCTTT.

The chain links TRBV15 to TRBJ2-6; the D gene is possibly TRBD2 (7 bases). The CDR3 covers 18 residues. Trimming took 0 bases from V and 4 from J, leaving 16 bases between them. Looked up from germline, CDR1 is LNHNV and CDR2 is YYDKDF (reference sequence). The CDR3 reads CATSRDWGGGTGANVLTF. CDR3 nucleotides: TGTGCCACCAGCAGAGATTGGGGAGGGGGTACGGGGGCCAACGTCCTGACTTTC.

The V gene is TRBV4-3, the J gene TRBJ2-7; D is possibly TRBD1 (6 bases). V lost 1 base and J 1 base, leaving 14 bases between the germline ends. This CDR3 is 16 amino acids long. Germline V gene lookup returns CDR1 LGHNA and CDR2 YSLEER. As DNA, the CDR3 is TGCGCCAGCAGCCAAGCCCTCGACAGGTTGTCCTACGAGCAGTACTTC. It encodes CASSQALDRLSYEQYF.

The chain uses TRBV2 and TRBJ2-2; D unclear. CDR1 and CDR2 from the germline V gene are SNHLY and FYNNEI. Trimming pared 2 bases from V and 1 base from J, leaving 5 bases between. The CDR3 runs 14 residues. The CDR3 DNA follows: TGTGCCAGCAGTGAAAGGGTGAACACCGGGGAGCTGTTTTTT. Protein product: CASSERVNTGELFF. The full variable domain, rest sourced from reference TRBV2 and TRBJ2-2, is EPEVTQTPSHQVTQMGQEVILRCVPISNHLYFYWYRQILGQKVEFLVSFYNNEISEKSEIFDDQFSVERPDGSNFTLKIRSTKLEDSAMYFCASSERVNTGELFFGEGSRLTVL.

The chain joins TRBV5-1 to TRBJ2-1; maybe TRBD1 (6 bases). The CDR3 has 16 residues. The germline V gene has CDR1 SGHRS and CDR2 YFSETQ. V was cut by 4 bases and J by 0 bases, with 14 bases left in between. The CDR3 sequence: CASSPTPRGSYNEQFF. The CDR3 bases are TGCGCCAGCAGCCCTACCCCCAGGGGCTCCTACAATGAGCAGTTCTTC.

The chain is built from TRBV10-3 and TRBJ1-4, with D perhaps matching TRBD1 (6 bases). The CDR3 extends over 17 amino acids. Between the trimmed V and J ends, which lost 0 bases and 4 bases, there was a span of 15 bases. Germline V gives CDR1 ENHRY, CDR2 SYGVKD. CDR3 loop: CAISESPGQGSNEKLFF. The CDR3 DNA reads as TGTGCCATCAGTGAGTCCCCCGGTCAGGGGAGTAATGAAAAACTGTTTTTT.

This clone was observed many times. This chain links TRBV15 with TRBJ2-5; 7 bases are a match to TRBD2. Germline V gene data show CDR1 as LNHNV and CDR2 as YYDKDF (reference sequence). The CDR3 runs to 13 residues. The junction had 5 bases not matched to a gene; V was cut back by 5 bases and J by 5 bases. The CDR3 DNA is TGTGCCACCAGCCCTGGGACTATTGAGACCCAGTACTTC. Translating it yields CATSPGTIETQYF.

This clone has just a few counts. The rearrangement uses TRBV28 and TRBJ2-7; 12 bases are shared with TRBD2. Germline values: CDR1 MDHEN, CDR2 SYDVKM. Germline trimming cut 6 bases from V and 1 base from J; bases unmatched to any gene: 7. The CDR3 is 16 amino acids. CDR3 amino acids: CASSRELAGGSYEQYF. In nucleotides, the CDR3 is TGTGCCAGCAGCCGGGAACTAGCGGGAGGTTCCTACGAGCAGTACTTC.

The chain employs TRBV6-1 and TRBJ2-3; D ambiguous. V was clipped by 2 bases and J by 0 bases, with 9 bases between them. Germline loops: CDR1 MNHNS, CDR2 SASEGT. This CDR3 has 15 amino acids. This chain's CDR3 is CASSEYDGSTDTQYF. The DNA for the CDR3 is TGTGCCAGCAGTGAATACGACGGGAGCACAGATACGCAGTATTTT.

This clone was detected only a few times. The chain has TRBV9 and TRBJ2-3; 8 bases are shared with TRBD2. Germline CDR1 SGDLS, CDR2 YYNGEE. V gave up 4 bases and J gave up 3 bases; unmatched junction bases: 13. The CDR3 spans 17 residues. CDR3 in amino acids: CASSRAKREILTDTQYF. CDR3 coding DNA: TGTGCCAGCAGCAGGGCAAAGCGGGAGATTCTTACAGATACGCAGTATTTT.